The present T cell receptor beta chain was sequenced within a study of T cell changes during pregnancy in multiple sclerosis. The CDR3 consists of 12 residues. The germline V gene encodes CDR1 LNHDA and CDR2 SQIVND (reference sequence). V gave up 6 bases and J gave up 10 bases; unmatched junction bases: 4. The data were produced by immunoSEQ multiplex PCR, yet TCRdb's version contains in-frame clones alone and is incomplete. Of around 30,000 clones in the sample, almost 90% were seen once. The sequence was collected from a female donor in good health, enrolled as a control in a pregnancy study. The rearrangement joins TRBV19 to TRBJ1-1; 11 bases are shared with TRBD1. Sequencing used CD4+ T cells from peripheral blood mononuclear cells, obtained in the third trimester of pregnancy. Here the CDR3 reads CASRKDRGLAFF. The CDR3 DNA is TGTGCCAGTAGAAAGGACAGGGGGCTAGCTTTCTTT.